These 8 T cell receptor beta chains came from one sample sequenced in a study of glioma-infiltrating T cells after dendritic cell vaccination. Stated time point: after dendritic cell vaccination, including at tumor progression/relapse. Method: immunoSEQ multiplex PCR; TCRdb's copy keeps in-frame clones and lacks some. The sample records approximately 24,000 clones, about nine tenths being singletons. The material was blood, obtained after dendritic cell vaccination. The receptor set was obtained from a human donor with glioblastoma.

There are a few counts of this clone. This chain uses TRBV4-1 with TRBJ1-2; a weak D match, TRBD1 (5 bases). The length of the CDR3 is 14 residues. The germline V and J ends were trimmed by 1 base and 6 bases, with 12 bases remaining between them. Looked up from germline, CDR1 is MGHRA and CDR2 is YSYEKL. The CDR3 nucleotides read TGCGCCAGCAGCCAAGTGGGGGGAAGGGATGGCTACACCTTC. This codes for CASSQVGGRDGYTF.

The rearrangement uses TRBV7-9 and TRBJ1-1; D is unresolved. The V end was cut by 5 bases, the J end by 1 base, with 8 bases between. The CDR3 length is 13 residues. From germline, CDR1 is SEHNR and CDR2 FQNEAQ (reference sequence). CDR3 amino acids: CASSPRQNTEAFF. CDR3 sequence (DNA): TGTGCCAGCAGCCCACGACAGAACACTGAAGCTTTCTTT. Combining the CDR3 with reference TRBV7-9 and TRBJ1-1 gives the whole variable domain DTGVSQNPRHKITKRGQNVTFRCDPISEHNRLYWYRQTLGQGPEFLTYFQNEAQLEKSRLLSDRFSAERPKGSFSTLEIQRTEQGDSAMYLCASSPRQNTEAFFGQGTRLTVV.

This chain uses TRBV29-1 with TRBJ1-1; D is uncertain. Per germline, CDR1 SQVTM and CDR2 ANQGSEA. The ends were cut back, 3 bases at V and 0 bases at J, with 8 bases in the middle. This CDR3 contains 13 residues. The CDR3 DNA follows: TGCAGCGTTGAGCCTTCAGTGAACACTGAAGCTTTCTTT. It specifies CSVEPSVNTEAFF.

V and J are TRBV2 and TRBJ1-6; 8 nucleotides align to TRBD1. CDR3 length equals 15 residues. The V gene's germline CDR1 is SNHLY and CDR2 FYNNEI. V was pared by 6 bases and J by 7 bases, with 8 bases of the junction left unmatched. This CDR3 reads CASREPGGRNSPLHF. In nucleotides, the CDR3 is TGTGCCAGCAGGGAACCAGGGGGCCGCAATTCACCCCTCCACTTT.

CDR3 nucleotides: TGTGCCAGCAGCCTAGGGACAGGGATTGTTGATACGCAGTATTTT. Translating gives CASSLGTGIVDTQYF. The chain carries TRBV11-3 and TRBJ2-3; 9 bases are shared with TRBD1. CDR3 length: 15 amino acids. Germline V gene data show CDR1 as SGHNT and CDR2 as YENEEA. V lost 5 bases and J lost 6; bases outside the gene matches: 9.

The chain employs TRBV19 and TRBJ2-4; TRBD1 agrees at 7 bases. The junction had 7 bases not matched to a gene; V was cut back by 4 bases and J by 10 bases. This CDR3 has 13 amino acids. The V gene's germline CDR1 is LNHDA and CDR2 SQIVND (reference sequence). In nucleotides, the CDR3 is TGTGCCAGTAGTACCGACAGGGTAGGAATTCAGTACTTC. As protein: CASSTDRVGIQYF.

The chain links TRBV7-2 to TRBJ1-5; 7 positions match TRBD1. Trimming took 6 bases from V and 2 from J; bases not matched to a gene: 4. Per germline, CDR1 SGHTA and CDR2 FQGNSA. The CDR3 extends over 14 amino acids. CDR3 loop: CASSTGQRNQPQHF. In DNA, the CDR3 is TGTGCCAGCAGTACGGGACAGCGCAATCAGCCCCAGCATTTT.

This chain connects TRBV5-1 to TRBJ1-1, with D perhaps TRBD1 (6 bases). Trimming pared 2 bases from V and 1 base from J, leaving 9 bases between. This CDR3 comprises 14 residues. CDR1 and CDR2 (germline): SGHRS, YFSETQ. The CDR3 nucleotides read TGCGCCAGCAGCTTACAGGGTCAGAACACTGAAGCTTTCTTT. Translating it yields CASSLQGQNTEAFF.